One and the same sample provided the 15 T cell receptor beta chains below, sequenced in a study of T cell repertoires in cytomegalovirus infection. TCRdb reprocessed the reads with MiXCR, giving one entry per CDR3 protein. The sample has approximately 290,000 distinct CDR3 sequences; 20% to 30% are singletons. The specimen sequenced was PBMCs. The origin of the receptors is a human donor in good health (CMV status not recorded). Some clones in this sample may be carry-over from other donors' samples.

The rearrangement links TRBV20-1 to TRBJ2-7; tentatively, D is TRBD1 or TRBD2 (5 bases each). The germline V and J ends were trimmed by 8 bases and 6 bases, with 26 bases remaining between them. Germline CDR1 is DFQATT and CDR2 is SNEGSKA (reference sequence). The CDR3 runs 15 residues. The CDR3: CSLSPGGGPPGEQYF. The CDR3 region has the DNA TGCAGTCTTTCCCCGGGTGGGGGACCGCCAGGCGAGCAGTACTTC.

The table lists this clonotype with a few counts. The V and J genes are TRBV29-1 and TRBJ2-5; D remains ambiguous. Germline-derived CDR1 and CDR2 are SQVTM and ANQGSEA. This CDR3 is built from 12 residues. Trimming shortened V by 7 bases and J by 6 bases, and 15 bases separated the two germline ends. The CDR3 protein is CSALEGWQTQYF. CDR3 coding DNA: TGCAGCGCCCTGGAAGGTTGGCAGACCCAGTACTTC.

Remarks on this clonotype: A much larger clone differs from this one at a single base, so this may be a read error. The CDR3 DNA sequence: TGTGCCAGCGGCCGGACGGCCTACGAGCAGTACTTC. It encodes CASGRTAYEQYF. The chain is built from TRBV7-2 and TRBJ2-7, with D hard to call. The germline V and J ends were trimmed by 8 bases and 2 bases, with 10 bases remaining between them. The CDR3 is made up of 12 amino acids. Germline V gives CDR1 SGHTA, CDR2 FQGNSA.

In this sample, this clonotype turned up a few times. The CDR3 region has the DNA TGTGCCAGTAGTGATAGCGGGAGGGCCGCAGATACGCAGTATTTT. It yields the protein CASSDSGRAADTQYF. The chain employs TRBV19 and TRBJ2-3; TRBD2 matches at 11 bases. Germline CDR1 and CDR2: LNHDA and SQIVND (reference sequence). The length of the CDR3 is 15 residues. J gave up 4 bases and V 5 bases, and 5 bases lay outside the gene matches. Complete variable domain (other parts from reference TRBV19 and TRBJ2-3): DGGITQSPKYLFRKEGQNVTLSCEQNLNHDAMYWYRQDPGQGLRLIYYSQIVNDFQKGDIAEGYSVSREKKESFPLTVTSAQKNPTAFYLCASSDSGRAADTQYFGPGTRLTVL.

This clonotype was observed at least ten times. The chain combines TRBV6-1 with TRBJ1-5; D gene unclear. The germline gives CDR1 MNHNS, CDR2 SASEGT. There are 14 residues in the CDR3. Trimming shortened V by 1 base and J by 4 bases, and 8 bases separated the two germline ends. CDR3 nucleotides: TGTGCCAGCAGTGAAGGTGGGTGGAATCAGCCCCAGCATTTT. It is translated as CASSEGGWNQPQHF.

This chain joins TRBV7-2 and TRBJ2-1; 11 bases align to TRBD2. CDR1 and CDR2 (germline): SGHTA, FQGNSA. This CDR3 is 17 amino acids long. The junction had 11 bases not matched to a gene; V was cut back by 6 bases and J by 4 bases. The CDR3 coding sequence is TGTGCCAGCAGTTTCTGGTTAGCGGGGGGGAAGTACAATGAGCAGTTCTTC. This encodes CASSFWLAGGKYNEQFF.

This clonotype was observed at least ten times. V usage is TRBV7-2 and J usage is TRBJ2-6; no firm D call. The germline V gene encodes CDR1 SGHTA and CDR2 FQGNSA. V was clipped by 3 bases and J by 0 bases, with 9 bases between them. The CDR3 runs to 16 residues. The CDR3 nucleotides read TGTGCCAGCAGCTTCGCCGTCGGCTCTGGGGCCAACGTCCTGACTTTC. It translates to CASSFAVGSGANVLTF.

This clonotype was recorded once. The chain combines TRBV28 with TRBJ1-4; unclear D gene. The germline V gene has CDR1 MDHEN and CDR2 SYDVKM. The germline V and J ends were trimmed by 7 bases and 1 base, with 16 bases remaining between them. The CDR3 totals 16 residues. CDR3 in DNA: TGTGCCAGCAACTCACCTCCGGGCAGAACTAATGAAAAACTGTTTTTT. As protein: CASNSPPGRTNEKLFF.

CDR3 nucleotides: TGTGCCAGCAGCCCCCGTCTACAGGGTTGGCTGTTCTTC. It is translated as CASSPRLQGWLFF. The chain carries TRBV11-2 and TRBJ2-1; D may be TRBD1 (6 bases). The CDR3 is 13 residues long. CDR1 and CDR2 (germline): SGHAT, FQNNGV. V lost 5 bases to trimming and J lost 15 bases, with 20 bases between them.

The sample holds a few counts of this clonotype. The chain joins TRBV20-1 to TRBJ2-3; TRBD2 aligns across 9 bases. The ends lost 3 bases at V and 2 bases at J; junction bases unmatched: 9. Germline-derived CDR1 and CDR2 are DFQATT and SNEGSKA (reference sequence). The CDR3 totals 16 residues. CDR3 residues: CSASGLAGIATDTQYF. As DNA, the CDR3 is TGCAGTGCTAGTGGCCTAGCGGGGATAGCCACAGATACGCAGTATTTT.

This clonotype was observed at least ten times. The CDR3 reads CASSLDRENTEAFF. In nucleotides, the CDR3 is TGTGCCAGCAGCTTAGACAGGGAGAACACTGAAGCTTTCTTT. The V and J genes are TRBV7-2 and TRBJ1-1, with a possible D match to TRBD1 (6 bases). Germline CDR1 SGHTA, CDR2 FQGNSA. The CDR3 consists of 14 residues. The V gene lost 1 base and the J gene lost 1 base, with 7 bases spanning the gap.

The chain combines TRBV24-1 with TRBJ2-5; 9 positions agree with TRBD1. The CDR3 extends over 15 amino acids. CDR1 is KGHDR, CDR2 SFDVKD, per germline. With 4 bases clipped from V and 5 bases from J, the junction kept 7 bases outside the gene matches. The CDR3 DNA is TGTGCCACCAGTGACCCACAGGGGGCAGGGGAGACCCAGTACTTC. It translates to CATSDPQGAGETQYF.

A few counts support this clonotype. The rearrangement joins TRBV10-3 to TRBJ1-1; a weak D match, TRBD1 (6 bases). Between the trimmed V and J ends, which lost 5 bases and 5 bases, there was a span of 18 bases. The CDR3 loop spans 15 amino acids. Looked up from germline, CDR1 is ENHRY and CDR2 is SYGVKD. Written as DNA, the CDR3 is TGTGCCATCAGTATCAAGACAGGAGATCAAACTGAAGCTTTCTTT. It yields the protein CAISIKTGDQTEAFF.

This clonotype was seen at least ten times. The chain links TRBV7-2 to TRBJ2-5, with 11 bases identical to TRBD2. Per germline, CDR1 SGHTA and CDR2 FQGNSA. This CDR3 is 17 amino acids long. The V segment lost 3 bases and the J segment 0 bases; nucleotides outside the gene matches: 6. CDR3 in DNA: TGTGCCAGCAGCTTCCGACTAGCGGGGATGTACCAAGAGACCCAGTACTTC. It translates to CASSFRLAGMYQETQYF.

In this sample, this clonotype turned up many times. This chain joins TRBV7-2 and TRBJ1-2, with D uncertain. Germline CDR1 SGHTA, CDR2 FQGNSA. V dropped 5 bases and J dropped 5 bases, with 12 bases sitting between them. The CDR3 runs to 13 residues. CDR3 loop: CASSPPDGYGYTF. DNA for the CDR3: TGTGCCAGCAGCCCGCCGGACGGATATGGCTACACCTTC.